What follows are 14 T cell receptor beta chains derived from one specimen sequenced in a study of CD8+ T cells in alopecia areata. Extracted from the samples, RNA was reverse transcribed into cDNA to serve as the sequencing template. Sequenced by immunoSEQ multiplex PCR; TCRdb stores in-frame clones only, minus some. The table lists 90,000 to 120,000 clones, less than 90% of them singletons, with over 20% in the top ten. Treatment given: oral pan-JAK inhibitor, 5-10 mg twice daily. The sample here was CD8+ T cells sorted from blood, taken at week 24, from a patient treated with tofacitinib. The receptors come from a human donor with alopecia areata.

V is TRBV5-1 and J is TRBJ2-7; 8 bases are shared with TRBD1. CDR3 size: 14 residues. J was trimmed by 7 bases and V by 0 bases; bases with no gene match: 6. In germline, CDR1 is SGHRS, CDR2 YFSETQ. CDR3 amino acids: CASSLAPGQDEQYF. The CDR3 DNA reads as TGCGCCAGCAGCTTGGCTCCGGGACAGGATGAGCAGTACTTC.

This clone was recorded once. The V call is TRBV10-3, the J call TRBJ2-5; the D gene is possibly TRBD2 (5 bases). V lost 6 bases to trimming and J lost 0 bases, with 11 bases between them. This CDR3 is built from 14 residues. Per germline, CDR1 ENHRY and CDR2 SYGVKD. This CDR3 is CAIRVGLNQETQYF. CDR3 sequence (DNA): TGTGCCATCAGAGTTGGACTGAACCAAGAGACCCAGTACTTC.

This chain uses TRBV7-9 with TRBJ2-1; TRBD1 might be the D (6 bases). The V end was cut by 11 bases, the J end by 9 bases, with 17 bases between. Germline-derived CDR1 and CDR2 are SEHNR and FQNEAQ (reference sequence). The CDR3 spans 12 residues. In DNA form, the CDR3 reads TGTGCCGACCAAGGGGGTTCGGGTGAGCAGTTCTTC. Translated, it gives CADQGGSGEQFF.

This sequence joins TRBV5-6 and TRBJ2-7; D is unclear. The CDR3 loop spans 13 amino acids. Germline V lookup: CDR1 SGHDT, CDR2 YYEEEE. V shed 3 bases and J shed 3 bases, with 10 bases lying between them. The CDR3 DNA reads TGTGCCAGCAGCTCTGCGGCCTTCTACGAGCAGTACTTC. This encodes CASSSAAFYEQYF.

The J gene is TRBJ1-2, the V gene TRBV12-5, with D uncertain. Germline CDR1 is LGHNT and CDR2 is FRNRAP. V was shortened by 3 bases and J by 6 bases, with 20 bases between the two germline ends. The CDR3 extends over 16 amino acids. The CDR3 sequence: CASGFALMGREDGYTF. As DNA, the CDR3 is TGTGCTAGTGGTTTCGCCCTGATGGGCAGAGAGGATGGCTACACCTTC.

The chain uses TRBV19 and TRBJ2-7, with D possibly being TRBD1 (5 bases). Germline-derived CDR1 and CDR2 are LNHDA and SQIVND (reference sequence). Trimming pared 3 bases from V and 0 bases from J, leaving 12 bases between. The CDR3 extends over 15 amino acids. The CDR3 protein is CASSMFQGSSYEQYF. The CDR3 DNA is TGTGCCAGTAGTATGTTTCAGGGAAGCTCCTACGAGCAGTACTTC.

CDR3 region: CASRDPGLGNEQFF. CDR3 in DNA: TGTGCCAGTAGAGATCCCGGGCTGGGGAATGAGCAGTTCTTC. The chain couples TRBV19 to TRBJ2-1; D gene ambiguous. This CDR3 is built from 14 residues. V lost 6 bases, J lost 7 bases, and 16 bases lay in between. Germline V lookup: CDR1 LNHDA, CDR2 SQIVND (reference sequence).

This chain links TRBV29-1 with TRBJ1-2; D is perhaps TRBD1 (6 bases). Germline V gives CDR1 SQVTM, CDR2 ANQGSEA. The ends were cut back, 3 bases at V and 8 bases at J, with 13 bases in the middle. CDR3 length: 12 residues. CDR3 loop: CSVDTGSRGYTF. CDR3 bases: TGCAGCGTTGATACAGGGAGCCGGGGCTACACCTTC.

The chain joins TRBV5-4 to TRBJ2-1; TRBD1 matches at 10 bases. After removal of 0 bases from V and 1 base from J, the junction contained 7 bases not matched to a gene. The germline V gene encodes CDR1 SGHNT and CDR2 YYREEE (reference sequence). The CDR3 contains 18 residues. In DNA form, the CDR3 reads TGTGCCAGCAGCTTGGACCCGGGACAGGGGCCTTCCTACAATGAGCAGTTCTTC. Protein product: CASSLDPGQGPSYNEQFF.

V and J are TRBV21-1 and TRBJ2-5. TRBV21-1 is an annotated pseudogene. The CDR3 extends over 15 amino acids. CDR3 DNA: TGTGCCAGCAGCAAAAGGGAAAGGGTCCAAGAGACCCAGTACTTC. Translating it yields CASSKRERVQETQYF.

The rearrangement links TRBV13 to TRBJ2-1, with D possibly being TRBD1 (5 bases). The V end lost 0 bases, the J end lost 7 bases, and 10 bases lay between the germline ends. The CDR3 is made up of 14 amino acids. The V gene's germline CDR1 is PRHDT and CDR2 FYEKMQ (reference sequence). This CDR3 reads CASSLGRGGNEQFF. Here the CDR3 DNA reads TGTGCCAGCAGCTTAGGAAGGGGTGGGAATGAGCAGTTCTTC.

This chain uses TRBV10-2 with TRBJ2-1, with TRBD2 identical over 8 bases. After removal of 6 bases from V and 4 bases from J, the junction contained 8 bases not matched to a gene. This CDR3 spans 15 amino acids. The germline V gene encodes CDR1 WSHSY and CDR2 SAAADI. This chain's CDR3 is CASRGSGGPYNEQFF. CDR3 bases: TGCGCCAGCAGGGGGTCGGGGGGGCCGTACAATGAGCAGTTCTTC.

The CDR3 loop reads CASSLTGDGYTF. CDR3 nucleotides: TGTGCCAGCAGCTTGACAGGGGATGGCTACACCTTC. V is TRBV7-8 and J is TRBJ1-2; 8 bases line up with TRBD1. Losses at the gene ends were 3 bases for V and 6 bases for J; bases not matched to a gene: 0. CDR3 size: 12 residues. Germline CDR1 and CDR2: SGHVS and FQNEAQ.

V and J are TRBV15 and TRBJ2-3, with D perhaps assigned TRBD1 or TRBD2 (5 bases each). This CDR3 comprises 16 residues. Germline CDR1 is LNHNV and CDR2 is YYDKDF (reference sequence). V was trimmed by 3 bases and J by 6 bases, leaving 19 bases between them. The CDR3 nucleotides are TGTGCCACCAGCAGGGACACGAGCGGTCCCCGGGATACGCAGTATTTT. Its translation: CATSRDTSGPRDTQYF.